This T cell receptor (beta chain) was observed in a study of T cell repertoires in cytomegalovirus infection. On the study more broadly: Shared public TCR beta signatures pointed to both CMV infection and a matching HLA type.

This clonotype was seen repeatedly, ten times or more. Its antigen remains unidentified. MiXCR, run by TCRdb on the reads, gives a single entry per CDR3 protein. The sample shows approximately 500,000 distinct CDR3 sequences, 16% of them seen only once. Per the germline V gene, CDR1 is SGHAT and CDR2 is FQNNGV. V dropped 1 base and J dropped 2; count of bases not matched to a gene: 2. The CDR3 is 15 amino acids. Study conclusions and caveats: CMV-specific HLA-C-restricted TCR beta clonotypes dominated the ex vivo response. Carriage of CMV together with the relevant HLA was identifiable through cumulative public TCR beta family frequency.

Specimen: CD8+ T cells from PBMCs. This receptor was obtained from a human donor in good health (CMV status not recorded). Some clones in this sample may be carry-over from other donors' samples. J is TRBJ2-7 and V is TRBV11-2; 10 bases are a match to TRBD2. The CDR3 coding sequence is TGTGCCAGCAGCTTAGCAGGACTAGCGGCCTACGAGCAGTACTTC. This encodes CASSLAGLAAYEQYF.